One and the same sample provided the 21 T cell receptor beta chains below, sequenced in a study of blood T cell repertoires in COVID-19. The data were produced by immunoSEQ multiplex PCR, yet TCRdb's version contains in-frame clones alone and is incomplete. The sample includes some 370,000 clones, more than 75% of them seen just once. Sequencing was done on a sample of peripheral blood. These receptors came from a woman in her twenties or thirties with COVID-19, enrolled during active disease.

This sequence joins TRBV3-1 (or the pseudogene TRBV3-2) and TRBJ1-6; tentatively, D is TRBD1 (5 bases). Trimming took off 2 bases at V and 10 bases at J, with 15 bases between the two ends. The CDR3 loop spans 15 amino acids. Per germline, CDR1 LGHDT and CDR2 YNNKEL (reference sequence). CDR3 in DNA: TGTGCCAGCAGCCAATCATTCGGGGGAAACTCACCCCTCCACTTT. This codes for CASSQSFGGNSPLHF.

The gene calls are TRBV9 and TRBJ2-1; 10 nucleotides match TRBD2. The CDR3 contains 16 residues. Germline CDR1 and CDR2: SGDLS and YYNGEE. Germline trimming cut 1 base from V and 4 bases from J; bases unmatched to any gene: 5. CDR3 sequence: CASSVTLAGPYNEQFF. The CDR3 DNA follows: TGTGCCAGCAGCGTAACACTAGCGGGGCCTTACAATGAGCAGTTCTTC.

The rearrangement joins TRBV12-3 or TRBV12-4 to TRBJ2-7; perhaps TRBD2 as D (6 bases). This CDR3 contains 13 residues. Between the trimmed V and J ends, which lost 2 bases and 2 bases, there was a span of 7 bases. The CDR3 region is CASSLRGAYEQYF. The CDR3 coding sequence is TGTGCCAGCAGTTTACGCGGGGCCTACGAGCAGTACTTC.

The chain uses TRBV6-5 and TRBJ2-1, with 8 bases that match TRBD1. Per the germline V gene, CDR1 is MNHEY and CDR2 is SVGAGI. With V trimmed by 6 bases and J by 6 bases, 7 bases remained unmatched. The CDR3 has 14 residues. The CDR3 spells CASRNITGGNEQFF. The CDR3 nucleotides are TGTGCCAGCAGGAATATCACAGGGGGCAATGAGCAGTTCTTC.

This chain uses TRBV6-6 with TRBJ1-4, with D possibly TRBD1 on 6 matching bases. The germline gives CDR1 MNHNY, CDR2 SVGAGI (reference sequence). V lost 5 bases to trimming and J lost 3 bases, with 10 bases between them. CDR3 length equals 14 residues. CDR3 region: CASSAWTANEKLFF. In DNA form, the CDR3 reads TGTGCCAGCAGTGCCTGGACAGCTAATGAAAAACTGTTTTTT.

The chain links TRBV7-8 to TRBJ2-3; 7 bases line up with TRBD2. This CDR3 has 14 residues. Unmatched junction bases numbered 2, after V lost 2 bases and J lost 3 bases. Per the germline V gene, CDR1 is SGHVS and CDR2 is FQNEAQ. The chain's CDR3 is CASSLMGGTDTQYF. The CDR3 DNA is TGTGCCAGCAGCTTAATGGGAGGGACAGATACGCAGTATTTT.

The rearrangement joins TRBV7-9 to TRBJ1-2; D might be TRBD1 (5 bases). Trimming shortened V by 3 bases and J by 3 bases, and 8 bases separated the two germline ends. CDR3 length: 13 amino acids. Germline V gene data show CDR1 as SEHNR and CDR2 as FQNEAQ (reference sequence). This CDR3 is CASSFGGDYGYTF. The DNA for the CDR3 is TGTGCCAGCAGCTTTGGGGGGGACTATGGCTACACCTTC.

This clone was seen only a few times. V is TRBV18 and J is TRBJ2-2; weak D call: TRBD2 (5 bases). V lost 3 bases and J 5 bases, leaving 7 bases between the germline ends. The CDR3 has 13 amino acids. The germline gives CDR1 KGHSH, CDR2 LQKENI. The CDR3 loop reads CASSPEVTGELFF. Written as DNA, the CDR3 is TGTGCCAGCTCACCGGAGGTAACCGGGGAGCTGTTTTTT.

This chain uses TRBV7-8 with TRBJ2-2, with TRBD2 matching over 9 bases. The germline CDR1 and CDR2 sequences are SGHVS and FQNEAQ. J lost 3 bases, V lost 5 bases, and 4 bases had no gene match. The CDR3 has 15 amino acids. The CDR3 is CASSLLAGDTGELFF. DNA for the CDR3: TGTGCCAGCAGCCTCTTAGCGGGAGACACCGGGGAGCTGTTTTTT. The entire variable domain, with the rest obtained from reference TRBV7-8 and TRBJ2-2, is as follows: GAGVSQSPRYKVAKRGQDVALRCDPISGHVSLFWYQQALGQGPEFLTYFQNEAQLDKSGLPSDRFFAERPEGSVSTLKIQRTQQEDSAVYLCASSLLAGDTGELFFGEGSRLTVL.

V and J are TRBV4-1 and TRBJ2-3, with TRBD1 matching over 12 bases. J was trimmed by 4 bases and V by 6 bases; bases with no gene match: 11. Germline lookup yields CDR1 MGHRA and CDR2 YSYEKL. The CDR3 consists of 17 residues. The CDR3 loop is CASRPRDRGRWADTQYF. The CDR3 DNA sequence: TGCGCCAGCAGACCGAGGGACAGGGGGCGGTGGGCAGATACGCAGTATTTT.

The chain employs TRBV5-1 and TRBJ1-6; no clear D gene. The CDR3 spans 13 residues. V was clipped by 2 bases and J by 7 bases, with 7 bases between them. Germline V gives CDR1 SGHRS, CDR2 YFSETQ. The CDR3 bases are TGCGCCAGCAGCTTTCAAGAGAATTCACCCCTCCACTTT. Translation: CASSFQENSPLHF. Full variable domain (missing parts from reference TRBV5-1 and TRBJ1-6): KAGVTQTPRYLIKTRGQQVTLSCSPISGHRSVSWYQQTPGQGLQFLFEYFSETQRNKGNFPGRFSGRQFSNSRSEMNVSTLELGDSALYLCASSFQENSPLHFGNGTRLTVT.

The chain carries TRBV9 and TRBJ2-2; 9 bases are shared with TRBD1. The germline V gene has CDR1 SGDLS and CDR2 YYNGEE. The V segment lost 4 bases and the J segment 4 bases; nucleotides outside the gene matches: 8. The CDR3 sequence is 16 residues long. In DNA form, the CDR3 reads TGTGCCAGCAGCCCCCGGGGACAGGGAATCACCGGGGAGCTGTTTTTT. As protein: CASSPRGQGITGELFF.

With respect to this clone: Other DNA sequences from this sample encode an identical CDR3 as well. The chain links TRBV5-1 to TRBJ2-3; TRBD1 agrees at 8 bases. V was clipped by 4 bases and J by 4 bases; unmatched bases: 5. The CDR3 length is 14 residues. Looked up from germline, CDR1 is SGHRS and CDR2 is YFSETQ. The CDR3 DNA follows: TGCGCCAGCAGCCTAGGACAGGGTGCAGATACGCAGTATTTT. Protein product: CASSLGQGADTQYF.

This chain joins TRBV6-2 or TRBV6-3 and TRBJ2-1; 15 bases match TRBD2. This CDR3 is 19 amino acids long. Per the germline V gene, CDR1 is MNHEY and CDR2 is SVGEGT. The V segment lost 2 bases and the J segment 1 base; nucleotides outside the gene matches: 6. CDR3 sequence: CASSYTGLAGGRSYNEQFF. In DNA, the CDR3 is TGTGCCAGCAGTTACACGGGACTAGCGGGAGGACGTTCCTACAATGAGCAGTTCTTC.

The chain has TRBV5-1 and TRBJ1-1; the D gene is possibly TRBD1 (5 bases). Germline V gene lookup returns CDR1 SGHRS and CDR2 YFSETQ. Trimming cost V 0 bases and J 0 bases, with 9 bases left between them. There are 15 residues in the CDR3. For the CDR3, the DNA is TGCGCCAGCAGCTTGGGAGGCAGGGTGAACACTGAAGCTTTCTTT. Its translation is CASSLGGRVNTEAFF. Variable domain in full (rest from reference TRBV5-1 and TRBJ1-1): KAGVTQTPRYLIKTRGQQVTLSCSPISGHRSVSWYQQTPGQGLQFLFEYFSETQRNKGNFPGRFSGRQFSNSRSEMNVSTLELGDSALYLCASSLGGRVNTEAFFGQGTRLTVV.

The chain uses TRBV21-1 and TRBJ2-3; whether TRBD2, the table's D call, matches the DNA was not checked. TRBV21-1 is assigned pseudogene status. The CDR3 sequence is 16 residues long. CDR3 region: CASRRHSGRAADTQYF. As DNA, the CDR3 is TGTGCCAGCAGGAGGCATAGCGGGAGGGCCGCAGATACGCAGTATTTT.

CDR3 region: CASSGLNRDNNSPLHF. CDR3 sequence (DNA): TGTGCCAGCAGCGGATTAAACCGGGACAATAATTCACCCCTCCACTTT. The gene calls are TRBV5-6 and TRBJ1-6; perhaps TRBD1 as D (6 bases). The germline V and J ends were trimmed by 4 bases and 5 bases, with 16 bases remaining between them. This CDR3 is 16 amino acids long. The germline CDR1 and CDR2 sequences are SGHDT and YYEEEE.

The CDR3 nucleotides are TGTGCCAGCAGCCGTCCGGCGCGGAGCGAGCAGTACTTC. Encoded protein: CASSRPARSEQYF. This chain links TRBV28 with TRBJ2-7; no reliable D call. The ends were cut back, 6 bases at V and 6 bases at J, with 15 bases in the middle. Germline V gives CDR1 MDHEN, CDR2 SYDVKM. The CDR3 length is 13 residues.

The V call is TRBV21-1, the J call TRBJ2-1; no check of the table's D call, TRBD2, against the DNA was made. TRBV21-1 is a recognized pseudogene. CDR3 size: 15 residues. The CDR3 coding sequence is TGTGCCAGCAGCGAAACGAGGCCTCCCTACAATGAGCAGTTCTTC. Protein sequence: CASSETRPPYNEQFF.

The chain has TRBV5-1 and TRBJ2-7; 7 positions agree with TRBD1. The CDR3 is 14 amino acids. With V trimmed by 4 bases and J by 0 bases, 4 bases remained unmatched. Looked up from germline, CDR1 is SGHRS and CDR2 is YFSETQ. Written as DNA, the CDR3 is TGCGCCAGCAGCCCCGGGACAGACTCCTACGAGCAGTACTTC. Protein: CASSPGTDSYEQYF.

This clone was seen more than once but under ten times. The V and J genes are TRBV2 and TRBJ2-7, with D uncertain. Trimming took off 4 bases at V and 7 bases at J, with 5 bases between the two ends. The germline V gene encodes CDR1 SNHLY and CDR2 FYNNEI. The CDR3 has 10 amino acids. CDR3 residues: CASSGAEQYF. For the CDR3, the DNA is TGTGCCAGCAGTGGGGCGGAGCAGTACTTC.